This passage covers 22 T cell receptor beta chains from one sample sequenced in a study of CD8 T cells in Susac syndrome. RNA totalling roughly 0.45 to 1 ug underwent reverse transcription with random hexamers. TCRdb redid the calling of the immunoSEQ multiplex PCR reads with MiXCR, one entry per CDR3 protein. The data show about 71,000 distinct CDR3 sequences, roughly 95% seen once. Sequencing used CD4+ T cells from PBMCs. Receptors were obtained from a human donor with multiple sclerosis.

The chain uses TRBV11-1 and TRBJ2-3; the match to TRBD1 covers 12 bases. Germline assignment: CDR1 SGHAT and CDR2 FQDESV (reference sequence). Unmatched junction bases numbered 5, after V lost 0 bases and J lost 1 base. The length of the CDR3 is 18 residues. The CDR3 loop is CASSLAGTGGLGTDTQYF. The CDR3 DNA is TGTGCCAGCAGCTTAGCCGGGACAGGGGGCTTGGGCACAGATACGCAGTATTTT.

The rearrangement links TRBV6-5 to TRBJ1-2; D is uncertain. V shed 6 bases and J shed 3 bases, with 11 bases lying between them. Germline V gene sequence: CDR1 MNHEY, CDR2 SVGAGI. This CDR3 spans 13 amino acids. DNA for the CDR3: TGTGCCAGCAGACCTGACAATTACTATGGCTACACCTTC. Translating gives CASRPDNYYGYTF.

The chain combines TRBV3-1 with TRBJ2-1; D gene uncertain. Per the germline V gene, CDR1 is LGHDT and CDR2 is YNNKEL (reference sequence). Trimming removed 1 base from V and 9 bases from J, with 10 bases in between. The CDR3 extends over 13 amino acids. This chain's CDR3 is CASSQVAGFEQFF. The CDR3 bases are TGTGCCAGCAGCCAAGTAGCTGGGTTTGAGCAGTTCTTC.

In DNA, the CDR3 is TGCAGCGTTGTCTTAGGGTCGCCTCTTACGGGGAACACTGAAGCTTTCTTT. This encodes CSVVLGSPLTGNTEAFF. V gene TRBV29-1 combines with J gene TRBJ1-1; the D is unclear. The CDR3 has 17 residues. Germline values: CDR1 SQVTM, CDR2 ANQGSEA. Trimming removed 4 bases from V and 1 base from J, with 22 bases in between.

The V and J genes are TRBV20-1 and TRBJ2-2; 10 bases match TRBD1. The V segment lost 5 bases and the J segment 7 bases; nucleotides outside the gene matches: 10. This CDR3 is 15 amino acids long. Germline assignment: CDR1 DFQATT and CDR2 SNEGSKA (reference sequence). The CDR3 DNA is TGCAGTGCTCAAGCTACCGGGACAGGGGACGGGGAGCTGTTTTTT. This gives the protein CSAQATGTGDGELFF.

The chain is built from TRBV7-2 and TRBJ2-7, with TRBD1 matching over 7 bases. The CDR3 is 14 residues long. Trimming took 3 bases from V and 3 from J; bases not matched to a gene: 5. CDR1 is SGHTA, CDR2 FQGNSA, per germline. In DNA, the CDR3 is TGTGCCAGCAGCTTCCGACAGGGATACTACGAGCAGTACTTC. It specifies CASSFRQGYYEQYF.

The CDR3 here is CASSFDENTEAFF. The CDR3 DNA follows: TGTGCCAGCAGTTTTGACGAGAACACTGAAGCTTTCTTT. The chain joins TRBV12-3 or TRBV12-4 to TRBJ1-1; D not certain. This CDR3 region has 13 residues. V was cut by 3 bases and J by 1 base, with 6 bases left in between.

The rearrangement joins TRBV2 to TRBJ2-5, with unresolved D. Germline CDR1 SNHLY, CDR2 FYNNEI. CDR3 length equals 11 residues. V was trimmed by 3 bases and J by 4 bases, leaving 3 bases between them. CDR3 coding DNA: TGTGCCAGCAGTGACCCAGAGACCCAGTACTTC. It translates to CASSDPETQYF.

V usage is TRBV7-9 and J usage is TRBJ1-1; a possible D gene is TRBD1 (5 bases). CDR1 and CDR2 from the germline V gene are SEHNR and FQNEAQ (reference sequence). CDR3 length: 16 amino acids. The germline V and J ends were trimmed by 4 bases and 4 bases, with 19 bases remaining between them. For the CDR3, the DNA is TGTGCCAGCAGCTCCAGCGGTAGGGGTTTGGGCACTGAAGCTTTCTTT. This codes for CASSSSGRGLGTEAFF.

This rearrangement joins TRBV12-3 or TRBV12-4 to TRBJ1-1, with 10 bases fitting TRBD1. Trimming cost V 8 bases and J 0 bases; bases outside gene matches: 0. The CDR3 runs to 13 residues. The CDR3 loop reads CASGTGVNTEAFF. The CDR3 DNA reads as TGTGCCAGCGGGACAGGGGTGAACACTGAAGCTTTCTTT.

The chain carries TRBV4-3 and TRBJ2-1; 12 bases map to TRBD2. V dropped 4 bases and J dropped 7; count of bases not matched to a gene: 2. Per germline, CDR1 LGHNA and CDR2 YSLEER. This CDR3 comprises 14 residues. The CDR3 loop is CASSLGLAGNEQFF. CDR3 in DNA: TGCGCCAGCAGCCTCGGACTAGCGGGGAATGAGCAGTTCTTC.

The chain joins TRBV7-9 to TRBJ1-4; TRBD1 is a possible D gene (6 bases). V was trimmed by 5 bases and J by 1 base, leaving 11 bases between them. This CDR3 is built from 15 residues. Germline V gene lookup returns CDR1 SEHNR and CDR2 FQNEAQ (reference sequence). The CDR3 nucleotides read TGTGCCAGCAGCCTCACAGGGTTAACTAATGAAAAACTGTTTTTT. It encodes CASSLTGLTNEKLFF.

The genes are TRBV11-2 and TRBJ2-2; 7 bases are shared with TRBD1. The ends lost 4 bases at V and 1 base at J; junction bases unmatched: 9. The CDR3 consists of 17 residues. Per germline, CDR1 SGHAT and CDR2 FQNNGV. This CDR3 reads CASSSLTGARNTGELFF. CDR3 bases: TGTGCCAGCAGCTCGCTAACAGGGGCGAGGAACACCGGGGAGCTGTTTTTT.

This chain links TRBV6-5 with TRBJ2-7, with 8 bases that match TRBD1. V dropped 8 bases and J dropped 1; count of bases not matched to a gene: 7. From germline, CDR1 is MNHEY and CDR2 SVGAGI. The CDR3 is 14 amino acids. The DNA of the CDR3 is TGTGCCAGCTCTCGGGACAGGCCTTCCTACGAGCAGTACTTC. Translation: CASSRDRPSYEQYF.

The count of this clonotype is one. CDR3 sequence reads: CAWSVRGREQFF. CDR3 sequence (DNA): TGTGCCTGGAGTGTGCGGGGGAGGGAGCAGTTCTTC. The rearrangement joins TRBV30 to TRBJ2-1, with 7 bases matching TRBD2. The germline gives CDR1 GTSNPN, CDR2 SVGIG (reference sequence). CDR3 length equals 12 residues. V lost 0 bases to trimming and J lost 10 bases; unmatched junction nucleotides: 3. Filled out from reference TRBV30 and TRBJ2-1, the complete variable domain reads SQTIHQWPATLVQPVGSPLSLECTVEGTSNPNLYWYRQAAGRGLQLLFYSVGIGQISSEVPQNLSASRPQDRQFILSSKKLLLSDSGFYLCAWSVRGREQFFGPGTRLTVL.

This clonotype was recorded only once. The chain combines TRBV6-6 with TRBJ1-6; 7 nucleotides agree with TRBD1. The germline V gene encodes CDR1 MNHNY and CDR2 SVGAGI (reference sequence). Unmatched junction bases numbered 7, after V lost 4 bases and J lost 10 bases. The CDR3 extends over 14 amino acids. In nucleotides, the CDR3 is TGTGCCAGCAGTTTCGACAGGGAAAGGTCACCCCTCCACTTT. Protein sequence: CASSFDRERSPLHF.

The chain combines TRBV5-6 with TRBJ2-1; TRBD1 or TRBD2 may be the D gene (6 bases each). Germline assignment: CDR1 SGHDT and CDR2 YYEEEE. V gave up 1 base and J gave up 0 bases, with 14 bases separating them. The CDR3 is made up of 17 amino acids. DNA of the CDR3: TGTGCCAGCAGCTTGCAATGGGGGGCCAGCTCCTACAATGAGCAGTTCTTC. This sequence encodes CASSLQWGASSYNEQFF.

The chain couples TRBV2 to TRBJ1-2, with 8 bases aligning to TRBD1. The CDR3 extends over 11 amino acids. Germline lookup yields CDR1 SNHLY and CDR2 FYNNEI. Germline trimming cut 4 bases from V and 8 bases from J; bases unmatched to any gene: 0. CDR3 sequence reads: CASSGTGGYTF. The DNA of the CDR3 is TGTGCCAGCAGTGGGACAGGGGGCTACACCTTC.

V gene TRBV5-4 combines with J gene TRBJ2-2; 9 bases align to TRBD1. Germline CDR1 and CDR2: SGHNT and YYREEE (reference sequence). The CDR3 totals 15 residues. The trim removed 1 base at V and 5 bases at J, leaving 3 bases unmatched. In DNA form, the CDR3 reads TGTGCCAGCAGCTTGATGGGACAGGGAACCGGGGAGCTGTTTTTT. Protein: CASSLMGQGTGELFF.

This chain links TRBV10-3 with TRBJ2-1, with 12 bases identical to TRBD2. Per germline, CDR1 ENHRY and CDR2 SYGVKD. V trimming: 0 bases; J trimming: 9 bases; junction bases outside the gene matches: 9. The CDR3 consists of 17 residues. CDR3 amino acids: CAISESPIGLAGSEQFF. CDR3 nucleotide sequence: TGTGCCATCAGTGAGTCGCCAATAGGACTAGCGGGGAGTGAGCAGTTCTTC.

The CDR3 loop reads CASSLSGQLYEQYF. The DNA for the CDR3 is TGCGCCAGCAGCTTATCGGGACAACTGTACGAGCAGTACTTC. The V gene is TRBV5-1, the J gene TRBJ2-7; tentatively, D is TRBD1 (6 bases). With 2 bases removed from V and 4 bases from J, the gap between germline ends came to 13 bases. The CDR3 is 14 residues long. CDR1 is SGHRS and CDR2 is YFSETQ in the germline V gene.

The rearrangement uses TRBV12-3 or TRBV12-4 and TRBJ1-4; D is unclear. This CDR3 comprises 14 residues. V was trimmed by 5 bases and J by 0 bases, leaving 7 bases between them. CDR3 DNA sequence: TGTGCCAGCAGTCCCCGATCAACTAATGAAAAACTGTTTTTT. Protein product: CASSPRSTNEKLFF.